The 24 T cell receptor beta chains reported below all come from one sample, sequenced in a study of blood T cell repertoires in COVID-19. Repertoires were generated with immunoSEQ multiplex PCR, while TCRdb's copy carries only in-frame clones and drops some. The table lists 150,000 to 200,000 clones, around four fifths of them singletons. Material: peripheral blood. The receptors originated from a woman of 80 years or more with COVID-19, enrolled during active disease.

In this sample, this clone turned up once. This chain uses TRBV18 with TRBJ2-1, with a weak D call TRBD1 (5 bases). The CDR3 is made up of 15 amino acids. Germline CDR1 KGHSH, CDR2 LQKENI. The ends were cut back, 3 bases at V and 4 bases at J, with 13 bases in the middle. The DNA for the CDR3 is TGTGCCAGCTCACCGGCAGGGTCTACTTACAATGAGCAGTTCTTC. As protein: CASSPAGSTYNEQFF.

The chain joins TRBV12-3 or TRBV12-4 to TRBJ1-3; D is unresolved. The germline V and J ends were trimmed by 2 bases and 1 base, with 3 bases remaining between them. The CDR3 contains 13 residues. In nucleotides, the CDR3 is TGTGCCAGCAGTTTATCGTCTGGAAACACCATATATTTT. Residues: CASSLSSGNTIYF.

Only a few counts were recorded for this clone. The chain carries TRBV6-4 and TRBJ1-5; TRBD1 agrees at 8 bases. V lost 6 bases to trimming and J lost 9 bases; unmatched junction nucleotides: 13. The germline CDR1 and CDR2 sequences are MRHNA and SNTAGT. The CDR3 totals 15 residues. Written as DNA, the CDR3 is TGTGCCAGCAGACAGGACAGGGCGGTAAGGCTGCCCCAGCATTTT. Translation gives CASRQDRAVRLPQHF.

The chain employs TRBV7-8 and TRBJ1-1, with 9 bases identical to TRBD1. V was pared by 6 bases and J by 3 bases, with 8 bases of the junction left unmatched. Per germline, CDR1 SGHVS and CDR2 FQNEAQ. CDR3 length: 15 amino acids. CDR3 sequence (DNA): TGTGCCAGCAGTCCAATAGACAGGGGGGACACTGAAGCTTTCTTT. Translating it yields CASSPIDRGDTEAFF.

This chain connects TRBV4-1 to TRBJ2-2; 10 nucleotides match TRBD2. The CDR3 loop spans 18 amino acids. V shed 0 bases and J 6 bases; nucleotides not matched to a gene: 10. Germline CDR1 is MGHRA and CDR2 is YSYEKL. The CDR3 coding sequence is TGCGCCAGCAGCCAAGATTTATATCGGAGCGGGAGGGCCGGGGAGCTGTTTTTT. Amino acid sequence: CASSQDLYRSGRAGELFF.

DNA of the CDR3: TGTGCCAGCAGCCAAGGAGGGGGCGTTTCACCCCTCCACTTT. Its translation is CASSQGGGVSPLHF. The chain has TRBV14 and TRBJ1-6, with 7 bases aligning to TRBD1. Germline V gene data show CDR1 as SGHDN and CDR2 as FVKESK. This CDR3 region has 14 residues. J gave up 9 bases and V 1 base, and 3 bases lay outside the gene matches.

This sequence joins TRBV7-3 and TRBJ1-2, with TRBD1 matching over 8 bases. Germline trimming cut 2 bases from V and 5 bases from J; bases unmatched to any gene: 7. Germline V gene sequence: CDR1 SGHTA, CDR2 FQGTGA. The CDR3 covers 15 residues. The CDR3 spells CASSLAGGVGYGYTF. Written as DNA, the CDR3 is TGTGCCAGCAGCTTAGCAGGGGGCGTAGGGTATGGCTACACCTTC.

V gene TRBV5-1 combines with J gene TRBJ2-3; TRBD2 aligns across 7 bases. The CDR3 runs to 15 residues. V trimming: 1 base; J trimming: 3 bases; junction bases outside the gene matches: 5. Germline CDR1 SGHRS, CDR2 YFSETQ. CDR3 residues: CASSLLGGSTDTQYF. In nucleotides, the CDR3 is TGCGCCAGCAGCTTGCTGGGCGGGAGTACAGATACGCAGTATTTT.

This rearrangement joins TRBV3-1 (or the pseudogene TRBV3-2) to TRBJ2-1; D is possibly TRBD2 (6 bases). This CDR3 is 16 amino acids long. Trimming took 6 bases from V and 0 from J, leaving 15 bases between them. Germline V gene lookup returns CDR1 LGHDT and CDR2 YNNKEL (reference sequence). The CDR3 is CASSSLTSSSYNEQFF. The DNA for the CDR3 is TGTGCCAGCAGTTCACTTACTAGCTCCTCCTACAATGAGCAGTTCTTC.

In its sample, this clone was seen once. Mismatch with germline at one junction end may stem from a read error. The chain couples TRBV5-1 to TRBJ2-3; TRBD2 agrees at 14 bases. This CDR3 has 18 residues. The germline V gene has CDR1 SGHRS and CDR2 YFSETQ. CDR3 region: CASNLIGLAGGNTDTQYF. In nucleotides, the CDR3 is TGCGCCAGCAACTTGATCGGACTAGCGGGAGGCAACACAGATACGCAGTATTTT.

The chain uses TRBV3-1 (or the pseudogene TRBV3-2) and TRBJ1-5; D is ambiguous. This CDR3 has 13 residues. Germline V gene sequence: CDR1 LGHDT, CDR2 YNNKEL (reference sequence). V was cut by 4 bases and J by 2 bases, with 6 bases left in between. The CDR3 loop is CASSPHGNQPQHF. Written as DNA, the CDR3 is TGTGCCAGCAGCCCCCATGGCAATCAGCCCCAGCATTTT.

In its sample, this clone was seen once. This rearrangement joins TRBV15 to TRBJ1-2; D remains unclear. Trimming took off 3 bases at V and 3 bases at J, with 14 bases between the two ends. Germline V gene lookup returns CDR1 LNHNV and CDR2 YYDKDF (reference sequence). This CDR3 has 15 residues. The CDR3, as DNA: TGTGCCACCAGCAGGGCCCCCCAACGGGACTATGGCTACACCTTC. As protein: CATSRAPQRDYGYTF. Using reference TRBV15 and TRBJ1-2 for the parts outside the CDR3, the full variable domain is DAMVIQNPRYQVTQFGKPVTLSCSQTLNHNVMYWYQQKSSQAPKLLFHYYDKDFNNEADTPDNFQSRRPNTSFCFLDIRSPGLGDTAMYLCATSRAPQRDYGYTFGSGTRLTVV.

The chain employs TRBV2 and TRBJ2-5; 9 bases align to TRBD1. The germline gives CDR1 SNHLY, CDR2 FYNNEI. Trimming removed 10 bases from V and 5 bases from J; junction bases left unmatched: 5. This CDR3 spans 12 amino acids. The CDR3 protein is CANGQGTETQYF. CDR3 coding DNA: TGTGCCAACGGACAGGGGACGGAGACCCAGTACTTC.

J is TRBJ2-6 and V is TRBV5-8; 7 bases match TRBD2. The CDR3 extends over 14 amino acids. J gave up 1 base and V 5 bases, and 0 bases lay outside the gene matches. The germline CDR1 and CDR2 sequences are SGHTS and YDEGEE. The CDR3 region has the DNA TGTGCCAGCAGGGGAGGGTCTGGGGCCAACGTCCTGACTTTC. Translated: CASRGGSGANVLTF.

This clone has only one observation. The chain uses TRBV5-5 and TRBJ2-3; D gene unclear. The CDR3 is 14 amino acids. Germline values: CDR1 SGHKS, CDR2 YYEKEE (reference sequence). V was cut by 0 bases and J by 2 bases, with 7 bases left in between. The CDR3 reads CASSLDLYTDTQYF. The CDR3 DNA follows: TGTGCCAGCAGCTTGGATCTTTACACAGATACGCAGTATTTT.

The J gene is TRBJ2-5, the V gene TRBV19, with 7 bases aligning to TRBD1. Germline V gene data show CDR1 as LNHDA and CDR2 as SQIVND (reference sequence). V lost 5 bases and J lost 3; bases outside the gene matches: 3. The CDR3 covers 13 residues. The CDR3 sequence: CASSGTEKETQYF. The CDR3 nucleotides read TGTGCCAGTAGTGGGACAGAGAAAGAGACCCAGTACTTC.

The chain couples TRBV4-2 to TRBJ2-1; D is ambiguous. V dropped 2 bases and J dropped 8 bases, with 7 bases sitting between them. Germline values: CDR1 LGHNA, CDR2 YNFKEQ. This CDR3 has 12 amino acids. CDR3 sequence (DNA): TGTGCCAGCAGCCAACTGTATGATGAGCAGTTCTTC. Translated, it gives CASSQLYDEQFF.

J is TRBJ1-1 and V is TRBV5-1; 7 bases align to TRBD1. In germline, CDR1 is SGHRS, CDR2 YFSETQ. This CDR3 spans 14 amino acids. Trimming removed 6 bases from V and 0 bases from J; junction bases left unmatched: 5. This CDR3 is CASKPQGMNTEAFF. The CDR3, as DNA: TGCGCCAGCAAACCACAGGGGATGAACACTGAAGCTTTCTTT.

The CDR3 is CASSLGSHEQFF. The CDR3 DNA is TGTGCCAGCTCACTCGGGAGCCATGAGCAGTTCTTC. The genes are TRBV18 and TRBJ2-1; TRBD2 might be the D (6 bases). Trimming left V 4 bases short and J 8 bases short, with 9 bases between. CDR1 is KGHSH and CDR2 is LQKENI in the germline V gene. This CDR3 has 12 amino acids.

This clone was picked up a small number of times. The rearrangement links TRBV5-5 to TRBJ2-3; possible D gene TRBD1, 5 bases. Germline V gene lookup returns CDR1 SGHKS and CDR2 YYEKEE (reference sequence). Trimming stripped 4 bases from V and 3 bases from J, with 15 bases between. The length of the CDR3 is 15 residues. In nucleotides, the CDR3 is TGTGCCAGCAGCGTAAACAGGTTTGGAACAGATACGCAGTATTTT. Its translation: CASSVNRFGTDTQYF.

This sequence joins TRBV3-1 (or the pseudogene TRBV3-2) and TRBJ1-2, with D perhaps TRBD1 (5 bases). With 3 bases removed from V and 12 bases from J, the gap between germline ends came to 14 bases. The CDR3 contains 12 residues. Germline lookup yields CDR1 LGHDT and CDR2 YNNKEL (reference sequence). The CDR3 loop reads CASSQGGRRNTF. The DNA of the CDR3 is TGTGCCAGCAGCCAGGGGGGGAGGAGAAACACCTTC.

J is TRBJ2-5 and V is TRBV28; TRBD2 might be the D (6 bases). Trimming pared 6 bases from V and 2 bases from J, leaving 16 bases between. The CDR3 totals 15 residues. Germline V lookup: CDR1 MDHEN, CDR2 SYDVKM. CDR3: CASSRGSGSQETQYF. For the CDR3, the DNA is TGTGCCAGCAGCCGGGGGTCGGGCAGTCAAGAGACCCAGTACTTC.

The chain has TRBV3-1 (or the pseudogene TRBV3-2) and TRBJ1-2; 7 bases map to TRBD1. Germline lookup yields CDR1 LGHDT and CDR2 YNNKEL (reference sequence). This CDR3 is 13 amino acids long. V shed 3 bases, J shed 4 bases, and the junction held 2 bases outside the gene matches. CDR3 residues: CASSQQGGYGYTF. CDR3 DNA sequence: TGTGCCAGCAGCCAGCAGGGGGGCTATGGCTACACCTTC.

The rearrangement joins TRBV28 to TRBJ1-1, with TRBD1 as a possible D gene (6 bases). Germline V lookup: CDR1 MDHEN, CDR2 SYDVKM. V shed 3 bases and J shed 11 bases, with 13 bases lying between them. The CDR3 totals 12 residues. The CDR3 DNA reads TGTGCCAGCAGTTTGGTGCCAAGGGGGGCTTTCTTT. Residues: CASSLVPRGAFF.